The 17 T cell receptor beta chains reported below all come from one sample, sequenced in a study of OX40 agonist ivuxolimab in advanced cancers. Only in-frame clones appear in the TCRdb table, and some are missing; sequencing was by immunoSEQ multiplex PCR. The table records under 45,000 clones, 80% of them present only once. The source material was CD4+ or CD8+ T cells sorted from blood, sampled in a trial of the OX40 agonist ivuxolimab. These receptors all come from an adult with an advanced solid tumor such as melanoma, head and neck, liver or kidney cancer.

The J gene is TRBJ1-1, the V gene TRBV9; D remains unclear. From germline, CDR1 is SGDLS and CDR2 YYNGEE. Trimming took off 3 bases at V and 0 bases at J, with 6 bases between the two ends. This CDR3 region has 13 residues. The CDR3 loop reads CASSGTMNTEAFF. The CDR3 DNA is TGTGCCAGCAGCGGGACCATGAACACTGAAGCTTTCTTT.

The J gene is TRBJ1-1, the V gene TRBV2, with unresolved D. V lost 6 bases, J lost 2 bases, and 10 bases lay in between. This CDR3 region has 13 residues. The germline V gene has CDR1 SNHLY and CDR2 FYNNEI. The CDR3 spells CASSREGNTEAFF. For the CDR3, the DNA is TGTGCCAGCAGCCGGGAGGGTAACACTGAAGCTTTCTTT.

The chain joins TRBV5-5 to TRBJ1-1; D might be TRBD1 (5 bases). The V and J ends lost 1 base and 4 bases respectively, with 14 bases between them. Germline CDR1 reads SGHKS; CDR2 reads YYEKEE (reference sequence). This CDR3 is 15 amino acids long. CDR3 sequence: CASSLMGRPGTEAFF. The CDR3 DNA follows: TGTGCCAGCAGCTTGATGGGGCGGCCGGGCACTGAAGCTTTCTTT.

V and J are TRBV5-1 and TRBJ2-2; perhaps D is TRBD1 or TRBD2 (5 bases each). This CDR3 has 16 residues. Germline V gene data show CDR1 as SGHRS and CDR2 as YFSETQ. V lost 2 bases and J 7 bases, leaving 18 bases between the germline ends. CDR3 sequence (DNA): TGCGCCAGCAGCTTCTTACTTGTCAGGGCGGGCGGGGAGCTGTTTTTT. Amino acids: CASSFLLVRAGGELFF.

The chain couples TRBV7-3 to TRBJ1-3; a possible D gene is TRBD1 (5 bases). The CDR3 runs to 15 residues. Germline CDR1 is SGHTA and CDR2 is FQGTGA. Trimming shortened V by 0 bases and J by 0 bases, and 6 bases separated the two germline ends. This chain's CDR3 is CASSLTGASGNTIYF. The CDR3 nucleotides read TGTGCCAGCAGCTTAACAGGGGCCTCTGGAAACACCATATATTTT.

The CDR3 nucleotides are TGTGCCAGCAGCTTAATGGCGGAATCTACTGAAGCTTTCTTT. Translated, it gives CASSLMAESTEAFF. This rearrangement joins TRBV7-3 to TRBJ1-1, with D hard to call. There are 14 residues in the CDR3. Germline V gene data show CDR1 as SGHTA and CDR2 as FQGTGA. V lost 1 base to trimming and J lost 5 bases, with 11 bases between them.

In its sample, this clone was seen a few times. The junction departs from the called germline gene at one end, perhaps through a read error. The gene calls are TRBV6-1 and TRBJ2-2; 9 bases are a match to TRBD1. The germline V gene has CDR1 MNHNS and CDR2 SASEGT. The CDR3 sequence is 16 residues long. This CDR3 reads CATSDPGTGTTGELFF. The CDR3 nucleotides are TGTGCCACCAGTGACCCCGGGACAGGGACCACCGGGGAGCTGTTTTTT.

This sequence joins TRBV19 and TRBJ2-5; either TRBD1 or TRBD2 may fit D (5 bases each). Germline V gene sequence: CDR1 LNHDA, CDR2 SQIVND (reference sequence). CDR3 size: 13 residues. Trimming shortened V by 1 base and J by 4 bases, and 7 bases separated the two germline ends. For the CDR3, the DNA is TGTGCCAGTAGTATAGGGGGGTCAGAGACCCAGTACTTC. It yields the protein CASSIGGSETQYF.

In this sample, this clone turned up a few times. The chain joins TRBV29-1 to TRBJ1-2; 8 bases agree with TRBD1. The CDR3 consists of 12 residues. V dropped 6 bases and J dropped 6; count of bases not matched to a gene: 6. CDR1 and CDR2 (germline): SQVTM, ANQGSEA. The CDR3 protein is CSVIRGQDGYTF. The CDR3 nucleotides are TGCAGCGTCATCAGGGGGCAGGATGGCTACACCTTC.

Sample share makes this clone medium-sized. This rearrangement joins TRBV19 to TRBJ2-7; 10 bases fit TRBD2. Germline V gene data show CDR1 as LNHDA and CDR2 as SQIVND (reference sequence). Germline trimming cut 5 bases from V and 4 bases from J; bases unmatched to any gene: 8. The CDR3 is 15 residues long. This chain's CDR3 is CASSPTSGVGYEQYF. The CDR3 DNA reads TGTGCCAGTAGTCCAACTAGCGGGGTTGGGTACGAGCAGTACTTC.

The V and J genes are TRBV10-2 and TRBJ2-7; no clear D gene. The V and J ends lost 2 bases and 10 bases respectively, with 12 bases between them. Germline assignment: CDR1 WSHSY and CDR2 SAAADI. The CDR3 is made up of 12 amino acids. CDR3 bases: TGCGCCAGCAGTGAGGATAGGGCTTTACAGTACTTC. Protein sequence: CASSEDRALQYF.

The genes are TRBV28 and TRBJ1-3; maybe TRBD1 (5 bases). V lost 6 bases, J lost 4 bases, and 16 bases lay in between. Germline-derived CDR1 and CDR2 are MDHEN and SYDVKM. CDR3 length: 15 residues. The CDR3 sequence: CASRPGTVKGNTIYF. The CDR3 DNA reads TGTGCCAGCAGACCTGGGACCGTCAAAGGAAACACCATATATTTT.

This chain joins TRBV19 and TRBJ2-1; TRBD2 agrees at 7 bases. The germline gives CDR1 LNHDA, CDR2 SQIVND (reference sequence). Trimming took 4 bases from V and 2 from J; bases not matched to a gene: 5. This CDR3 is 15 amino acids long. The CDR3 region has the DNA TGTGCCAGTAGTAGGGAGGGCCTGCCCTACAATGAGCAGTTCTTC. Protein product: CASSREGLPYNEQFF.

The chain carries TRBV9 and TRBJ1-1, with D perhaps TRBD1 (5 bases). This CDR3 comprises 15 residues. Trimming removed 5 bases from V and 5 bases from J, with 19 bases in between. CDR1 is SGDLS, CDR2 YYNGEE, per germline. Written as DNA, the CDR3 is TGTGCCAGCAGTGCCCATGGGACCGGGGAGACTGAAGCTTTCTTT. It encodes CASSAHGTGETEAFF. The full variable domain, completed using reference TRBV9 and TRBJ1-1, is DSGVTQTPKHLITATGQRVTLRCSPRSGDLSVYWYQQSLDQGLQFLIQYYNGEERAKGNILERFSAQQFPDLHSELNLSSLELGDSALYFCASSAHGTGETEAFFGQGTRLTVV.

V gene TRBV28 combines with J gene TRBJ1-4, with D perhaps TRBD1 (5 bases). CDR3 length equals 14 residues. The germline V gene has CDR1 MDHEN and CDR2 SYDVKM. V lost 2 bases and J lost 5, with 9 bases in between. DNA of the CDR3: TGTGCCAGCAGTTTAGGGACGGTGAATGAAAAACTGTTTTTT. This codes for CASSLGTVNEKLFF.

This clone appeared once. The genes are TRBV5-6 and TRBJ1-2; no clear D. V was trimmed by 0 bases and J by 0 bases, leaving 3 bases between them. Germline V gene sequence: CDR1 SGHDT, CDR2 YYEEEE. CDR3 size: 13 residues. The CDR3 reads CASSLGPNYGYTF. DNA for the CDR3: TGTGCCAGCAGCTTGGGGCCTAACTATGGCTACACCTTC.

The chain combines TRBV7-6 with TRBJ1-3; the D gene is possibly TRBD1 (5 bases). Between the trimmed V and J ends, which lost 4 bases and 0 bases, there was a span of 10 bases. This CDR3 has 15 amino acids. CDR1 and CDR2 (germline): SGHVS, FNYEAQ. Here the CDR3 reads CASSSGRSSGNTIYF. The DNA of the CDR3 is TGTGCCAGCAGCTCGGGACGAAGCTCTGGAAACACCATATATTTT.